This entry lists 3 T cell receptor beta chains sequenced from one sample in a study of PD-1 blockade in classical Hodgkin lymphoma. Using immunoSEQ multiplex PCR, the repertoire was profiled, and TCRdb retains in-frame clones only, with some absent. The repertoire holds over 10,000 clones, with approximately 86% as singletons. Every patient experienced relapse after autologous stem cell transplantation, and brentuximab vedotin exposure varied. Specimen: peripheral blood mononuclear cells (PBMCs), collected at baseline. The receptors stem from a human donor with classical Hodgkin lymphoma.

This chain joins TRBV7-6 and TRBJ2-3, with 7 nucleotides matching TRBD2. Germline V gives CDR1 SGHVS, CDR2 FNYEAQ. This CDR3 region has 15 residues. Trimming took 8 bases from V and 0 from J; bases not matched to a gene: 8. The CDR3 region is CASLSAGASTDTQYF. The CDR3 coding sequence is TGTGCCAGCCTTTCGGCGGGAGCTAGCACAGATACGCAGTATTTT.

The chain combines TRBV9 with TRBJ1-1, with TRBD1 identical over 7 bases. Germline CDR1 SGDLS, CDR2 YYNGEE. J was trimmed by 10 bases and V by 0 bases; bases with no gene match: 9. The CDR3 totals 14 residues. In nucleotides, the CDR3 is TGTGCCAGCAGCGTAGCATGGACAGGCGGAGGAGCTTTCTTT. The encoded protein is CASSVAWTGGGAFF.

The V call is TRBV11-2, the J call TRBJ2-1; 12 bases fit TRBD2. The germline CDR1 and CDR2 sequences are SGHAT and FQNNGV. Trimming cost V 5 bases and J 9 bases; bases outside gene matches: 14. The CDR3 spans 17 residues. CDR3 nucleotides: TGTGCCAGCAGCCATCAAAAGGGACTAGCGGGCTTTAGTGAGCAGTTCTTC. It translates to CASSHQKGLAGFSEQFF.